This TCR beta chain was sequenced during a study of T cell responses to AZD1222 COVID-19 vaccine. Study context: Pooling was applied to second doses at about 4 or about 12 weeks. Study-wide results and limits: Rises in breadth and depth of Spike-specific TCRs came after two AZD1222 doses. At baseline, just a handful of AZD1222 recipients tested seropositive. The donors showed a predominance of white British ancestry and of females, with possible underestimation of clonal diversity.

This table comes from immunoSEQ multiplex PCR, and its TCRdb copy is limited to in-frame clones, with some not included. This repertoire shows 130,000 to 150,000 clones, 89% found once; its top ten account for 4.5% to 6%. Of note for this clone: Its antigen remains unknown.

This CDR3 region has 14 residues. Trimming removed 2 bases at V and 4 bases at J, with 12 bases between. CDR1 is KGHSH, CDR2 LQKENI, per germline. This TCR derives from an adult in good health. The chain recombines TRBV18 with TRBJ2-7; D is possibly TRBD1 or TRBD2 (5 bases each). Source: peripheral blood, taken on day 0 of AZD1222 vaccination. The CDR3 DNA follows: TGTGCCAGCTCACCAGTAGCTGGGACGTACGAGCAGTACTTC. Encoded protein: CASSPVAGTYEQYF.